Below are 18 T cell receptor beta chains sequenced from a single sample in a study of T cells in Graves' hyperthyroidism and ophthalmopathy (dated by TCRdb to the late 2010s). Libraries were prepared through multiplex PCR. TCRdb names Illumina HiSeq 2000 as the instrument used. TCR beta CDR3 regions were amplified from RNA transcripts. For the first round of RT-PCR on the TCR CDR3, the HTBI primer set was used together with the Qiagen OneStep RT-PCR kit. Clones were called with MiXCR by TCRdb after fastp trimmed the public reads at Q25, and only in-frame beta chains were retained. Rows are combined by CDR3 protein, so each entry shows the most common genes and DNA. A total of a few hundred thousand distinct CDR3 sequences appear in this sample, around 42% of them only once. The ten largest clonotypes hold roughly 20% of the sample. The source material was peripheral blood or thyroid tissue (not recorded which). The source of these receptors is an adult woman with Graves' disease, either hyperthyroidism or ophthalmopathy (not recorded which).

This clonotype was observed many times. The chain couples TRBV5-1 to TRBJ1-4, with 7 bases that match TRBD1. Germline loops: CDR1 SGHRS, CDR2 YFSETQ. The CDR3 length is 15 residues. V lost 4 bases, J lost 8 bases, and 11 bases stayed unmatched. CDR3 region: CASSRRTGRDEKLFF. The CDR3 nucleotides read TGCGCCAGCAGCCGGAGGACAGGACGGGACGAAAAACTGTTTTTT.

The V and J genes are TRBV2 and TRBJ1-4; D is uncertain. This CDR3 has 11 amino acids. In germline, CDR1 is SNHLY, CDR2 FYNNEI. The V end was cut by 1 base, the J end by 10 bases, with 4 bases between. This CDR3 reads CASSEEGKLFF. The CDR3 nucleotides are TGTGCCAGCAGTGAAGAAGGAAAACTGTTTTTT.

This clonotype appeared many times. CDR3 residues: CASSSSGGSQPQHF. The CDR3 DNA is TGTGCCAGCAGTTCCTCAGGGGGCAGTCAGCCCCAGCATTTT. V usage is TRBV12-3 or TRBV12-4 and J usage is TRBJ1-5; TRBD1 aligns across 8 bases. The CDR3 extends over 14 amino acids. Trimming at V came to 4 bases and at J to 6 bases, leaving 5 bases not matched to a gene.

In its sample, this clonotype was seen many times. The chain couples TRBV7-8 to TRBJ1-2; a possible D gene is TRBD1 (5 bases). Per germline, CDR1 SGHVS and CDR2 FQNEAQ. The CDR3 has 15 amino acids. Trimming removed 1 base from V and 2 bases from J, with 11 bases in between. The CDR3 bases are TGTGCCAGCAGCTTAGATCAGGGCCCCAACTATGGCTACACCTTC. Its translation is CASSLDQGPNYGYTF.

The chain joins TRBV5-4 to TRBJ2-7; TRBD1 matches 10 bases. The V segment lost 4 bases and the J segment 3 bases; nucleotides outside the gene matches: 7. This CDR3 contains 15 residues. Germline V gene lookup returns CDR1 SGHNT and CDR2 YYREEE (reference sequence). CDR3 residues: CASSVRQGADYEQYF. CDR3 in DNA: TGTGCCAGCAGCGTGAGACAGGGGGCGGACTACGAGCAGTACTTC.

Points on this clonotype: One end of the junction does not line up with germline, which may come from a read error. The V call is TRBV20-1, the J call TRBJ1-5; weak D call: TRBD1 (6 bases). CDR1 and CDR2 from the germline V gene are DFQATT and SNEGSKA (reference sequence). This CDR3 spans 14 amino acids. The chain's CDR3 is CSARLWGLSQSQHF. The CDR3 region has the DNA TGCAGTGCTAGACTCTGGGGGCTATCTCAGTCCCAGCATTTT.

This clonotype was counted at least ten times. The genes are TRBV29-1 and TRBJ1-2; D is possibly TRBD1 (5 bases). V lost 0 bases and J 7 bases, leaving 18 bases between the germline ends. CDR1 is SQVTM, CDR2 ANQGSEA, per germline. The CDR3 extends over 15 amino acids. CDR3 region: CSVEDRAGMLGGYTF. Here the CDR3 DNA reads TGCAGCGTTGAAGATCGGGCAGGGATGTTGGGTGGCTACACCTTC.

The chain has TRBV15 and TRBJ1-4; no clear D. Germline V CDR1 and CDR2: LNHNV, YYDKDF (reference sequence). The CDR3 is made up of 14 amino acids. Between the trimmed V and J ends, which lost 1 base and 4 bases, there was a span of 7 bases. The CDR3: CATSRGERNEKLFF. DNA for the CDR3: TGTGCCACCAGCAGAGGAGAGCGTAATGAAAAACTGTTTTTT.

The rearrangement joins TRBV7-9 to TRBJ2-5, with unresolved D. The CDR3 is made up of 13 amino acids. With 6 bases removed from V and 4 bases from J, the gap between germline ends came to 12 bases. Germline CDR1 reads SEHNR; CDR2 reads FQNEAQ (reference sequence). The CDR3 loop is CASRGRAGETQYF. In nucleotides, the CDR3 is TGTGCCAGCAGGGGTAGGGCTGGAGAGACCCAGTACTTC.

The CDR3, as DNA: TGCGCCAGCAGCCCCGGGACAGAAGGAAACACCTTC. This codes for CASSPGTEGNTF. The rearrangement links TRBV5-1 to TRBJ1-2, with 7 nucleotides matching TRBD1. Unmatched junction bases numbered 9, after V lost 4 bases and J lost 12 bases. CDR3 length: 12 residues. CDR1 SGHRS and CDR2 YFSETQ come from the germline V gene.

To note about this clonotype: The junction departs from the called germline gene at one end, perhaps through a read error. The genes are TRBV12-3 or TRBV12-4 and TRBJ1-2; D gene unclear. The CDR3 extends over 11 amino acids. CDR3 sequence reads: CASSPRTGYAF. The CDR3 bases are TGTGCCAGCAGTCCGCGGACTGGATACGCCTTC.

The J gene is TRBJ2-7, the V gene TRBV14, with TRBD1 matching over 7 bases. The germline CDR1 and CDR2 sequences are SGHDN and FVKESK. Trimming at V came to 4 bases and at J to 3 bases, leaving 6 bases not matched to a gene. The CDR3 has 14 residues. DNA for the CDR3: TGTGCCAGCAGCCCCTCGGACAGGTTCTACGAGCAGTACTTC. Translated, it gives CASSPSDRFYEQYF.

V usage is TRBV10-3 and J usage is TRBJ2-5; D is tentatively TRBD1 or TRBD2 (5 bases each). V was trimmed by 2 bases and J by 7 bases, leaving 14 bases between them. The germline CDR1 and CDR2 sequences are ENHRY and SYGVKD. The CDR3 totals 14 residues. CDR3 protein: CAISEEGTPGTQYF. Here the CDR3 DNA reads TGTGCCATCAGTGAGGAGGGGACCCCGGGGACCCAGTACTTC.

Turning to this clonotype: Because the CDR3 is missing its conserved closing phenylalanine or tryptophan, this is likely a read error. The limits of the CDR3 on the DNA are not certain, so only TCRdb's listed CDR3 is given. This chain connects TRBV7-9 to TRBJ2-7; the D call in the table, TRBD1, was not verified against the DNA. Inclusive of both ends, the CDR3 amounts to 8 amino acids. Germline CDR1 is SEHNR and CDR2 is FQNEAQ (reference sequence). The CDR3 here is CASSLVRT.

Regarding this clonotype: The junction shows a germline mismatch at one end, possibly a read error. The genes are TRBV20-1 and TRBJ2-5, with D maybe TRBD1 (5 bases). Germline loops: CDR1 DFQATT, CDR2 SNEGSKA (reference sequence). The CDR3 loop spans 14 amino acids. CDR3 sequence reads: CSAPPTDTEETQCF. CDR3 coding DNA: TGCAGTGCACCGCCGACGGACACTGAAGAGACCCAGTGCTTC.

The sample holds many counts of this clonotype. V and J are TRBV6-1 and TRBJ2-6, with D possibly TRBD1 on 5 matching bases. Trimming removed 6 bases from V and 2 bases from J, with 11 bases in between. CDR1 is MNHNS, CDR2 SASEGT, per germline. The CDR3 runs 15 residues. The CDR3 coding sequence is TGTGCCAGCAGACCCCAGGGAACTGGGGCCAACGTCCTGACTTTC. Protein: CASRPQGTGANVLTF.

This clonotype was found many times. V usage is TRBV6-6 and J usage is TRBJ2-7, with TRBD1 as a possible D gene (6 bases). Trimming left V 1 base short and J 2 bases short, with 12 bases between. The germline gives CDR1 MNHNY, CDR2 SVGAGI (reference sequence). The CDR3 covers 15 residues. The CDR3 reads CASSYLGAVAYEQYF. The CDR3 DNA follows: TGTGCCAGCAGTTACTTGGGGGCAGTAGCCTACGAGCAGTACTTC.

This clonotype was picked up a small number of times. This chain's CDR3 is CASSEYLGRSGNTIYF. The DNA of the CDR3 is TGTGCCAGCAGTGAATACTTGGGCCGCTCTGGAAACACCATATATTTT. The chain employs TRBV25-1 and TRBJ1-3; D gene ambiguous. The CDR3 runs to 16 residues. V lost 0 bases and J 0 bases, leaving 9 bases between the germline ends. Germline V lookup: CDR1 MGHDK, CDR2 SYGVNS.